This T cell receptor (beta chain) came from a study of cytomegalovirus exposure and HLA in healthy donors (TCRdb year 2017). Regarding the complete study: According to an earlier analysis of several hundred of the donors, roughly 180 million T cells yielded 117 million unique TCR beta sequences and 250 to 350 Gb of sequence data. About 300 gigabases of sequencing data and 70 million to 100 million unique TCR sequences made up an early release that covered fewer than 650 HLA-typed donors. The genetic ancestry cluster associated with self-reported Caucasian donors included 80% to 90% of the 300 to 450 genotyped donors. The study aimed to test whether cataloging public T cell receptors could reveal signatures of past pathogen exposure. The study used immunosequencing to profile the T cell repertoires of around 600 subjects and linked those repertoires to cytomegalovirus serostatus. Along with the roughly 610-subject first cohort, a separate validation cohort of 120 different subjects was used. High-throughput TCR immunosequencing, statistical association of individual TCRs with disease status, and machine learning were combined to predict cytomegalovirus infection status. To study patterns of TCR occurrence, a later analysis re-analyzed previously published TCR beta repertoires from more than 550 donors and added high-resolution HLA genotyping. Rather than using new phenotypic data, the later analysis identified candidate immune exposures from TCR beta sequences and from how often those sequences occurred across donors. An earlier analysis of more than 450 of the donors used high-throughput TCR beta sequencing to judge whether each TCR beta V gene segment behaved as functional or pseudogenic. Donor age, sex, ethnicity and CMV serostatus were collected together with the repertoire data. A later genetic analysis took genome-wide SNP genotypes for about 65% of the 666 donors and used that subset as a discovery cohort. Every discovery cohort repertoire had been produced on one sequencing platform. HLA typing covered class I and class II loci at four-digit resolution. Typing coverage varied by locus: roughly 629-640 donors for A, B, C, DRB1 and DQB1; approximately 560 for DQA1; more than 600 for DPA1; fewer than 480 for DPB1. Several DR-DQ haplotypes were handled as single units for association and clustering because linkage in the cohort was strong. Across some 400 genotyped donors of the cohort, an average of roughly 250,000 unique TCR beta nucleotide sequences per donor were sequenced, and 15% to 20% of those sequences were non-productive. What the study reported, not specific to this receptor: The study gave a list of about 150 TCR beta chains associated with cytomegalovirus. In an earlier analysis of roughly 500 of the donors, most TCR beta V segments appeared in productive rearrangements about 87% or about 30% of the time, broadly matching IMGT annotations. The cohort was sequenced for TCR beta chains only, and without alpha or paired-chain data the features that could be detected were limited. Roughly uniform sequencing depth across donors was assumed in presence/absence analyses, although this assumption may not hold. Because HLA typing was unavailable for some donors at each locus, only the typed subset was used in association tests. Immune exposure information for the cohort was limited to CMV serostatus. Linkage disequilibrium might explain the correlated functional status among segregating V segments, but an unknown experimental factor could not be excluded. In a later analysis, several top co-occurrence clusters were reported to appear linked to parvovirus B19, influenza, CMV and Epstein-Barr virus. Three of the identified cytomegalovirus-associated TCR beta chains were confirmed in vitro to be specific for cytomegalovirus antigens. A cluster of highly shared sequence variants was judged likely to be a technical artifact of the sequencing pipeline. A further reported finding was that TCR beta sequences accurately predicted the HLA-A and HLA-B alleles for most subjects in the first cohort. According to a later analysis, most CMV-associated TCR beta chains appeared to be HLA-restricted, and the HLA associations seemed to be driven largely by CMV exposure. In a later analysis, the rate of TCR association differed among HLA loci, with DRB1 alleles having the most associated TCRs and HLA-C alleles having the fewest. A later genetic analysis associated a missense DCLRE1C variant with V-gene and J-gene trimming of TCR beta chains, and an independent cohort replicated the association. Compared with the approximately 720-donor mean, donors in an Asian-associated ancestry cluster had fewer N-insertions in productive TCRs, according to a later genetic analysis. In a later analysis, HLA-associated TCR beta chains were found to be more clonally expanded and to have lower generation probabilities than equally common non-associated chains. Assigning TCR associations to individual alleles was difficult when HLA alleles, especially DR and DQ, strongly co-occurred. Because counts were too low, 15 to 20 rarely observed V segments, including chromosome 9 orphons, were excluded from the earlier analysis of 587 of the donors. Specific HLA alleles were associated with roughly 17,000 TCR beta sequences at a false discovery rate of 0.05 in a later analysis. Most TCR sequences were observed very rarely across donors, whereas some public TCRs were present in many individuals. The classifier was reported to diagnose cytomegalovirus status with high specificity and sensitivity in both the original and validation cohorts. The authors suggested that the approach could potentially be extended to other disease states and immunological phenotypes.

The cohort consisted of 670 or so healthy bone marrow donors. All cohort members were sampled while nominally healthy, although unrecorded immune exposures were likely present. The donor was CMV seronegative and was included in the group of about 350 seronegative cohort members. A peripheral blood sample was collected from each donor, and TCR beta sequencing was performed on peripheral blood mononuclear cells. Genomic DNA was extracted from the blood cell samples with the Qiagen DNeasy Blood Extraction Kit. The library was prepared using the immunoSEQ multiplex PCR assay. For the multiplex PCR, a mixture combining 60 forward primers for TCR Vbeta segments and 13 reverse primers for TCR Jbeta segments was used. Amplification of the CDR3 region of rearranged TCR beta genes was performed with a multiplex PCR assay on genomic DNA. The Illumina HiSeq System was used to sequence the amplified TCR beta libraries as 87-base-pair reads. The source study handled its data this way. In a later analysis, approximately 74 million unique TCR beta chains were counted across the approximately 640 repertoires, and approximately 11 million of these chains were shared by at least two donors. Raw reads were error-corrected and collapsed into unique sequences by a nearest-neighbor algorithm in which closely related sequences were merged to remove PCR and sequencing errors. To assign V, D and J gene segments, CDR3 sequences were aligned to IMGT reference sequences. For a sequence to be retained, a match of at least six nucleotides was required to both a V gene segment and a J gene segment. Rearrangements were classified as productive when the CDR3 lacked stop codons and remained in frame with V and J, and all other rearrangements were classified as non-productive. Following IMGT convention, CDR3 was defined as the stretch from the second conserved V-encoded cysteine up to the conserved J-encoded phenylalanine. In an earlier analysis of around 570 of the donors, sequences lacking an unambiguous match to a single V gene segment were excluded. An earlier analysis of under 750 of the donors called V segments functional above 56.7% productive rearrangements and segregating when the between-donor standard deviation exceeded 5%. A statistical classification framework was developed to diagnose cytomegalovirus status using the catalog of TCR beta chain sequences. A later analysis assigned V and J genes by comparing TCR nucleotide sequences with IMGT/GENE-DB human TR gene sequences. A later analysis assigned CDR3 sequences and most-parsimonious VDJ recombination scenarios with the TCRdist pipeline. A later analysis defined each TCR beta chain by its CDR3 amino acid sequence plus V-gene family, and excluded reads lacking a unique V-gene family. In a later analysis, around 600 highly shared, low-generation-probability nucleotide sequences were removed to address suspected cross-contamination and a sequencing artifact. In a later analysis, a clonal expansion index was calculated for each public chain from normalized within-repertoire ranks of inferred template counts. Generation probabilities in a later analysis came from a VDJ recombination model fitted to out-of-frame rearrangements, and those results were checked against IGoR. Hypergeometric tests were used in a later analysis to score TCR-TCR, TCR-HLA and TCR-CMV co-occurrence, with a repertoire-size bias correction applied to the TCR pairs. To estimate false discovery rates, a later analysis permuted the HLA or CMV assignments 20 times. In a later analysis, co-occurring TCRs were grouped with DBSCAN, and TCRdist sequence similarity was added when clustering was performed within HLA-allele-positive subsets. Repertoires with fewer than 30,000 or more than 120,000 public chains were left out of co-occurrence clustering, as were five repertoires with anomalous nucleotide sharing. TCRdb provides this immuneACCESS table in a form limited to in-frame rearrangements. Some clones are lacking; in checked studies, under half of them reflect an unresolved V gene, and why the rest are absent is not known. V and J calls and clone size are copied from that table; D and trimming were computed from the DNA. Across this sample there are about 130,000 clones, with around 82% seen only once. Around 1.7% of the sample goes to the ten largest clones.

Worth noting for this clone: Its antigen is still unknown. Base qualities are not provided; no much larger clone lies one nucleotide away.

The sequencing input was PBMCs. This sequence originates from a boy between 10 and 17 years old in good health and CMV-seronegative.

The CDR3 loop reads CASSLFFPQGAAKNIQYF. The nucleotide sequence reads TGCGCCAGCAGCCTCTTCTTCCCCCAAGGGGCCGCCAAAAACATTCAGTACTTC. The V gene is TRBV4-1 and the J gene is TRBJ2-4, with TRBD1 as a weak D call on 5 bases. The junction carries 20 bases between V and J, which are trimmed by 4 bases and 1 base respectively. CDR1 MGHRA and CDR2 YSYEKL were looked up in the germline V gene. The CDR3 measures 18 amino acids from cysteine to phenylalanine. This entry keeps only the CDR3 DNA: 54 bases, framed from base 1.